This T cell receptor beta chain stems from a study of cytomegalovirus exposure and HLA in healthy donors. The study, taken as a whole, reports: Later analysis associated a missense DCLRE1C variant with TCR beta V- and J-gene trimming. Cytomegalovirus status was reportedly diagnosed by the classifier with high sensitivity and specificity. Looking again later, the authors saw that most CMV-associated TCR beta chains seemed HLA-restricted.

Per the germline V gene, CDR1 is SGHRS and CDR2 is YFSETQ. CDR3 length: 13 residues. The V and J ends lost 0 bases and 5 bases respectively, with 8 bases between them. A remark on this clone: The antigen is unknown.

Vbeta (60) and Jbeta (13) primers were used in the PCR. Assay: immunoSEQ multiplex PCR; the TCRdb copy retains only in-frame clones and omits some. The sample records 90,000 or so clones, 69% being singletons. The clonotype originates from a man aged 50-60 years in good health and CMV-seronegative. Specimen: PBMCs. This chain links TRBV5-1 with TRBJ1-1, with D maybe TRBD1 (5 bases). This CDR3 is CASSLDGGTEAFF. CDR3 nucleotides: TGCGCCAGCAGCTTGGACGGGGGGACTGAAGCTTTCTTT.